The 20 T cell receptor beta chains listed next were all sequenced from one sample in a study of cytomegalovirus exposure and HLA in healthy donors. PCR employed 60 Vbeta and 13 Jbeta primers. The repertoire was sequenced with immunoSEQ multiplex PCR; TCRdb's copy has only in-frame clones and lacks some. The sample has approximately 92,000 clones. The source material was PBMCs. Receptors were obtained from a woman in her thirties in good health and CMV-seronegative.

V usage is TRBV7-3 and J usage is TRBJ2-1, with D perhaps matching TRBD1 (6 bases). The CDR3 covers 15 residues. CDR1 and CDR2 from the germline V gene are SGHTA and FQGTGA. The germline V and J ends were trimmed by 3 bases and 6 bases, with 15 bases remaining between them. The CDR3 DNA reads TGTGCCAGCAGCTTCGTACAGGGCCACGGCAATGAGCAGTTCTTC. Residues: CASSFVQGHGNEQFF. The whole variable domain, remainder taken from reference TRBV7-3 and TRBJ2-1, is GAGVSQTPSNKVTEKGKYVELRCDPISGHTALYWYRQSLGQGPEFLIYFQGTGAADDSGLPNDRFFAVRPEGSVSTLKIQRTERGDSAVYLCASSFVQGHGNEQFFGPGTRLTVL.

The genes are TRBV11-2 and TRBJ2-1; D gene unclear. CDR1 SGHAT and CDR2 FQNNGV come from the germline V gene. Between the trimmed V and J ends, which lost 3 bases and 10 bases, there was a span of 13 bases. The CDR3 sequence is 13 residues long. The CDR3 loop is CASSFNAIGEQFF. In DNA form, the CDR3 reads TGTGCCAGCAGCTTTAACGCTATCGGGGAGCAGTTCTTC. The complete variable domain, with remaining parts taken from reference TRBV11-2 and TRBJ2-1, reads EAGVAQSPRYKIIEKRQSVAFWCNPISGHATLYWYQQILGQGPKLLIQFQNNGVVDDSQLPKDRFSAERLKGVDSTLKIQPAKLEDSAVYLCASSFNAIGEQFFGPGTRLTVL.

The CDR3 DNA is TGCAGCGTTGCCCCAGGGGGCGGGAGTGGGAGCCCAGATACGCAGTATTTT. This encodes CSVAPGGGSGSPDTQYF. The chain uses TRBV29-1 and TRBJ2-3, with D perhaps TRBD1 (8 bases). The CDR3 covers 17 residues. Germline assignment: CDR1 SQVTM and CDR2 ANQGSEA. The V end was cut by 4 bases, the J end by 4 bases, with 24 bases between.

This rearrangement joins TRBV4-1 to TRBJ2-1; possible D gene TRBD2, 5 bases. CDR1 is MGHRA, CDR2 YSYEKL, per germline. V was shortened by 0 bases and J by 6 bases, with 12 bases between the two germline ends. The CDR3 contains 15 residues. The CDR3 reads CASSQENQDSNEQFF. DNA for the CDR3: TGCGCCAGCAGCCAAGAGAATCAGGACTCCAATGAGCAGTTCTTC.

This sequence joins TRBV19 and TRBJ1-2, with D maybe TRBD1 (5 bases). Looked up from germline, CDR1 is LNHDA and CDR2 is SQIVND (reference sequence). The CDR3 spans 15 residues. V dropped 5 bases and J dropped 5 bases, with 18 bases sitting between them. CDR3 DNA: TGTGCCAGTAGTCCCCAATCGGGCCAGGGATATGGCTACACCTTC. Translated, it gives CASSPQSGQGYGYTF.

V is TRBV5-6 and J is TRBJ2-7, with TRBD2 identical over 14 bases. In germline, CDR1 is SGHDT, CDR2 YYEEEE. With 0 bases clipped from V and 6 bases from J, the junction kept 5 bases outside the gene matches. This CDR3 has 16 residues. The CDR3, as DNA: TGTGCCAGCAGCTTGGGACTAGCGGGGGGGCGGGGCGAGCAGTACTTC. This translates into CASSLGLAGGRGEQYF.

J is TRBJ2-1 and V is TRBV19; D perhaps matches TRBD2 (7 bases). The CDR3 extends over 16 amino acids. Trimming shortened V by 6 bases and J by 4 bases, and 19 bases separated the two germline ends. Germline values: CDR1 LNHDA, CDR2 SQIVND (reference sequence). The CDR3 reads CASSPIRGASYNEQFF. Here the CDR3 DNA reads TGTGCCAGTAGCCCTATCCGGGGGGCTTCTTACAATGAGCAGTTCTTC.

V and J are TRBV28 and TRBJ1-1, with 9 bases fitting TRBD1. Per the germline V gene, CDR1 is MDHEN and CDR2 is SYDVKM. Trimming took 5 bases from V and 5 from J; bases not matched to a gene: 6. The CDR3 totals 14 residues. CDR3 in DNA: TGTGCCAGCAGTCCTGACAGGGGGTGGACTGAAGCTTTCTTT. This gives the protein CASSPDRGWTEAFF.

The chain employs TRBV12-5 and TRBJ2-1; 12 nucleotides agree with TRBD2. Germline V CDR1 and CDR2: LGHNT, FRNRAP. Trimming removed 4 bases from V and 4 bases from J; junction bases left unmatched: 11. The CDR3 loop spans 18 amino acids. Here the CDR3 DNA reads TGTGCTAGTGGTTCTACAAGGACTAGCGGGATCCAGTACAATGAGCAGTTCTTC. Amino acids: CASGSTRTSGIQYNEQFF.

Note on this clone: An end of the junction does not agree with germline; a read error may underlie this. This rearrangement joins TRBV11-2 to TRBJ2-1, with 8 bases aligning to TRBD2. Germline V lookup: CDR1 SGHAT, CDR2 FQNNGV. The CDR3 length is 16 residues. In nucleotides, the CDR3 is TGTGCCAGCAGATTAGCGGGATCGAGCTCCTACAATGAGCAGTTCTTC. This encodes CASRLAGSSSYNEQFF.

The chain employs TRBV2 and TRBJ1-1; TRBD1 aligns across 8 bases. The junction had 6 bases not matched to a gene; V was cut back by 8 bases and J by 4 bases. Germline V gene data show CDR1 as SNHLY and CDR2 as FYNNEI. The CDR3 spans 13 residues. This CDR3 is CASGLTGATEAFF. In DNA form, the CDR3 reads TGTGCCAGCGGATTGACAGGGGCCACTGAAGCTTTCTTT.

CDR3 DNA: TGTGCCAGCAGTTTATGGTCCGGAGCTAATCAGCCCCAGCATTTT. Translation: CASSLWSGANQPQHF. V gene TRBV27 combines with J gene TRBJ1-5; D call uncertain. This CDR3 has 15 amino acids. Trimming removed 1 base at V and 4 bases at J, with 11 bases between. Germline V CDR1 and CDR2: MNHEY, SMNVEV (reference sequence).

This rearrangement joins TRBV6-5 to TRBJ2-1; 8 bases match TRBD1. The germline V gene encodes CDR1 MNHEY and CDR2 SVGAGI. J gave up 2 bases and V 4 bases, and 4 bases lay outside the gene matches. This CDR3 region has 15 residues. DNA of the CDR3: TGTGCCAGCAGTTCCGGACAGGGAACCTACAATGAGCAGTTCTTC. It codes for CASSSGQGTYNEQFF.

V is TRBV5-1 and J is TRBJ1-1, with TRBD1 matching over 11 bases. CDR3 size: 15 residues. With 0 bases clipped from V and 5 bases from J, the junction kept 3 bases outside the gene matches. From germline, CDR1 is SGHRS and CDR2 YFSETQ. The CDR3 sequence is CASSLEGTGGTEAFF. In DNA, the CDR3 is TGCGCCAGCAGCTTGGAGGGGACAGGGGGGACTGAAGCTTTCTTT.

J is TRBJ1-5 and V is TRBV29-1; TRBD1 matches at 11 bases. The germline V gene encodes CDR1 SQVTM and CDR2 ANQGSEA. The CDR3 spans 13 residues. V lost 6 bases and J lost 7; bases outside the gene matches: 5. CDR3 sequence: CSVWTGGGQPQHF. The CDR3 DNA reads as TGCAGCGTCTGGACAGGGGGCGGACAGCCCCAGCATTTT. Full variable domain (outside the CDR3, taken from reference TRBV29-1 and TRBJ1-5): SAVISQKPSRDICQRGTSLTIQCQVDSQVTMMFWYRQQPGQSLTLIATANQGSEATYESGFVIDKFPISRPNLTFSTLTVSNMSPEDSSIYLCSVWTGGGQPQHFGDGTRLSIL.

The V and J genes are TRBV7-2 and TRBJ1-2, with D possibly matching TRBD1 (6 bases). This CDR3 contains 14 residues. Germline V lookup: CDR1 SGHTA, CDR2 FQGNSA. The germline V and J ends were trimmed by 0 bases and 4 bases, with 9 bases remaining between them. For the CDR3, the DNA is TGTGCCAGCAGCTTAGCAACAGGGTCCTATGGCTACACCTTC. Translated: CASSLATGSYGYTF.

The gene calls are TRBV28 and TRBJ1-5; D is ambiguous. Per the germline V gene, CDR1 is MDHEN and CDR2 is SYDVKM. V was pared by 6 bases and J by 5 bases, with 17 bases between. The length of the CDR3 is 15 residues. CDR3 sequence: CASSVSGRPHQPQHF. CDR3 coding DNA: TGTGCCAGCAGCGTAAGCGGCAGGCCCCATCAGCCCCAGCATTTT.

In nucleotides, the CDR3 is TGTGCCAGCAGCTGGGGAGGGGGTTACGATTCACCCCTCCACTTT. Its protein is CASSWGGGYDSPLHF. The chain has TRBV7-2 and TRBJ1-6, with D possibly being TRBD1 (6 bases). V was trimmed by 4 bases and J by 8 bases, leaving 15 bases between them. CDR1 and CDR2 (germline): SGHTA, FQGNSA. The CDR3 has 15 residues.

This sequence joins TRBV6-5 and TRBJ2-3; TRBD1 aligns across 7 bases. CDR3 size: 15 residues. Germline-derived CDR1 and CDR2 are MNHEY and SVGAGI. After removal of 6 bases from V and 0 bases from J, the junction contained 6 bases not matched to a gene. The CDR3 DNA reads as TGTGCCAGCAGGAGGGGGCCTTCTAGCACAGATACGCAGTATTTT. Translated: CASRRGPSSTDTQYF.

The chain couples TRBV19 to TRBJ1-1; D not certain. Germline CDR1 reads LNHDA; CDR2 reads SQIVND (reference sequence). The CDR3 runs to 15 residues. V was shortened by 1 base and J by 0 bases, with 9 bases between the two germline ends. In DNA form, the CDR3 reads TGTGCCAGTAGTATAGTGGCGGCCATGAACACTGAAGCTTTCTTT. This translates into CASSIVAAMNTEAFF. The full variable domain, its missing parts supplied by reference TRBV19 and TRBJ1-1, is DGGITQSPKYLFRKEGQNVTLSCEQNLNHDAMYWYRQDPGQGLRLIYYSQIVNDFQKGDIAEGYSVSREKKESFPLTVTSAQKNPTAFYLCASSIVAAMNTEAFFGQGTRLTVV.